A single sample is the source of the 17 T cell receptor beta chains below, sequenced in a study of blood T cell repertoires in COVID-19 (TCRdb year 2020). Libraries were built with the immunoSEQ multiplex PCR assay. TCRdb limited this immuneACCESS table to in-frame rearrangements with V and J called. A share of clones is missing; checked studies link under half to unresolved V genes, and the rest is unexplained. Here the sample has some 180,000 clones; about 86% occur a single time. The ten largest clones take up around 20% of the sample. Sequenced material: peripheral blood. These receptor sequences come from a woman aged 70-85 years who had recovered from COVID-19.

This chain joins TRBV24-1 and TRBJ1-1; 7 bases are a match to TRBD1. The CDR3 contains 13 residues. V was clipped by 2 bases and J by 12 bases; unmatched bases: 8. Germline V gene sequence: CDR1 KGHDR, CDR2 SFDVKD. DNA of the CDR3: TGTGCCACCAGTGATTCGGAGGACAGGAGAACTTTCTTT. This translates into CATSDSEDRRTFF.

The rearrangement joins TRBV27 to TRBJ1-6; D remains ambiguous. The CDR3 extends over 15 amino acids. Germline CDR1 reads MNHEY; CDR2 reads SMNVEV (reference sequence). V lost 0 bases, J lost 3 bases, and 6 bases lay in between. The CDR3 region has the DNA TGTGCCAGCAGTTTATCGAGAGGCTATAATTCACCCCTCCACTTT. Residues: CASSLSRGYNSPLHF.

The chain has TRBV25-1 and TRBJ1-6; no clear D gene. The CDR3 contains 11 residues. The germline gives CDR1 MGHDK, CDR2 SYGVNS. The V end lost 8 bases, the J end lost 14 bases, and 13 bases lay between the germline ends. The CDR3: CASPYPPTLHF. The DNA of the CDR3 is TGTGCCAGCCCCTATCCCCCCACCCTCCACTTT. Supplemented by reference TRBV25-1 and TRBJ1-6, the full variable domain reads EADIYQTPRYLVIGTGKKITLECSQTMGHDKMYWYQQDPGMELHLIHYSYGVNSTEKGDLSSESTVSRIRTEHFPLTLESARPSHTSQYLCASPYPPTLHFGNGTRLTVT.

The chain carries TRBV7-3 and TRBJ2-3; D is unclear. Trimming cost V 1 base and J 3 bases, with 5 bases left between them. CDR1 SGHTA and CDR2 FQGTGA come from the germline V gene. This CDR3 is built from 13 residues. CDR3 sequence reads: CASSLSGTDTQYF. CDR3 nucleotides: TGTGCCAGCAGCTTAAGCGGAACAGATACGCAGTATTTT.

This clone was seen a single time. The chain has TRBV29-1 and TRBJ2-7; weak D call: TRBD2 (7 bases). The CDR3 extends over 13 amino acids. The V gene's germline CDR1 is SQVTM and CDR2 ANQGSEA. With 7 bases removed from V and 5 bases from J, the gap between germline ends came to 18 bases. Here the CDR3 reads CSASRGGGNEQYF. The CDR3 coding sequence is TGCAGCGCCTCGAGGGGGGGCGGGAACGAGCAGTACTTC.

CDR3 residues: CATSDPRTLGEQFF. The CDR3 nucleotides are TGTGCCACCAGTGACCCGAGAACCCTCGGTGAGCAGTTCTTC. The chain recombines TRBV24-1 with TRBJ2-1; D is undetermined. V lost 4 bases to trimming and J lost 9 bases, with 15 bases between them. In germline, CDR1 is KGHDR, CDR2 SFDVKD. The CDR3 covers 14 residues.

The chain joins TRBV5-5 to TRBJ1-1, with 7 bases aligning to TRBD1. CDR1 and CDR2 from the germline V gene are SGHKS and YYEKEE (reference sequence). CDR3 length equals 15 residues. V lost 1 base, J lost 10 bases, and 13 bases stayed unmatched. CDR3 amino acids: CASSLHRSGGLGAFF. In DNA, the CDR3 is TGTGCCAGCAGCTTGCACCGATCAGGGGGGCTCGGAGCTTTCTTT.

This chain connects TRBV25-1 to TRBJ2-3; 7 positions agree with TRBD1. From germline, CDR1 is MGHDK and CDR2 SYGVNS. CDR3 length: 15 residues. V shed 3 bases and J 3 bases; nucleotides not matched to a gene: 6. The CDR3 sequence: CASSDPGTVTDTQYF. CDR3 coding DNA: TGTGCCAGCAGTGATCCCGGGACAGTGACAGATACGCAGTATTTT.

The CDR3 region has the DNA TGTGCCAGCAGCTTAGGCGCGGCCGTCGGTGAAAAACTGTTTTTT. It codes for CASSLGAAVGEKLFF. The chain links TRBV7-2 to TRBJ1-4; no reliable D call. Germline loops: CDR1 SGHTA, CDR2 FQGNSA. Trimming took 1 base from V and 7 from J, leaving 13 bases between them. The CDR3 is 15 amino acids.

The chain couples TRBV9 to TRBJ1-2; TRBD1 matches at 9 bases. CDR1 and CDR2 (germline): SGDLS, YYNGEE. Trimming removed 4 bases from V and 7 bases from J; junction bases left unmatched: 11. The CDR3 extends over 15 amino acids. The CDR3 is CASSPTGTGRFGYTF. CDR3 sequence (DNA): TGTGCCAGCAGCCCCACCGGGACAGGGAGGTTTGGCTACACCTTC.

The chain combines TRBV7-9 with TRBJ2-4, with TRBD1 identical over 10 bases. Germline CDR1 is SEHNR and CDR2 is FQNEAQ (reference sequence). The V and J ends lost 4 bases and 15 bases, in that order; junction bases with no gene match: 9. The CDR3 contains 13 residues. The CDR3 DNA reads TGTGCCAGCAGCTCCGGGACAGGGGCCAATTGGTACTTC. Translation: CASSSGTGANWYF.

J is TRBJ2-3 and V is TRBV12-3 or TRBV12-4; 7 nucleotides agree with TRBD1. J was trimmed by 5 bases and V by 4 bases; bases with no gene match: 3. The CDR3 covers 13 residues. Here the CDR3 reads CASSSDRIDTQYF. CDR3 DNA sequence: TGTGCCAGCAGTTCGGACAGGATAGATACGCAGTATTTT.

This clone was recorded once. This rearrangement joins TRBV6-6 to TRBJ1-2; maybe TRBD1 (5 bases). CDR1 and CDR2 (germline): MNHNY, SVGAGI (reference sequence). The CDR3 covers 12 residues. V gave up 1 base and J gave up 7 bases, with 7 bases separating them. This CDR3 is CASSYWGGGYTF. CDR3 nucleotide sequence: TGTGCCAGCAGTTACTGGGGGGGTGGCTACACCTTC.

The rearrangement joins TRBV7-9 to TRBJ1-5; D possibly corresponds to TRBD1 (6 bases). V shed 5 bases and J shed 9 bases, with 26 bases lying between them. CDR3 length: 17 amino acids. In germline, CDR1 is SEHNR, CDR2 FQNEAQ (reference sequence). CDR3 sequence reads: CASSPQPRGRGPRPQHF. In DNA, the CDR3 is TGTGCCAGCAGCCCACAACCGAGGGGCAGGGGACCCCGGCCCCAGCATTTT.

This clone was recorded only once. The chain joins TRBV6-5 to TRBJ2-3; tentative D call: TRBD1 (5 bases). This CDR3 region has 13 residues. Germline-derived CDR1 and CDR2 are MNHEY and SVGAGI. The germline V and J ends were trimmed by 6 bases and 1 base, with 8 bases remaining between them. CDR3 nucleotides: TGTGCCAGCAGGGGGCATGGCACAGATACGCAGTATTTT. It encodes CASRGHGTDTQYF.

The J gene is TRBJ1-1, the V gene TRBV5-4; 8 nucleotides match TRBD1. This CDR3 region has 15 residues. V was clipped by 4 bases and J by 5 bases; unmatched bases: 10. Germline loops: CDR1 SGHNT, CDR2 YYREEE (reference sequence). Here the CDR3 DNA reads TGTGCCAGCAGCAGCAGGACAGGGTGGTGGACTGAAGCTTTCTTT. Protein sequence: CASSSRTGWWTEAFF.

V and J are TRBV14 and TRBJ1-1, with 10 nucleotides matching TRBD1. V lost 0 bases to trimming and J lost 7 bases; unmatched junction nucleotides: 8. This CDR3 region has 16 residues. In germline, CDR1 is SGHDN, CDR2 FVKESK. The CDR3 coding sequence is TGTGCCAGCAGCCAAGAAGGTTGGGGACAGGGGAATGAAGCTTTCTTT. It translates to CASSQEGWGQGNEAFF. Full variable domain (missing parts from reference TRBV14 and TRBJ1-1): EAGVTQFPSHSVIEKGQTVTLRCDPISGHDNLYWYRRVMGKEIKFLLHFVKESKQDESGMPNNRFLAERTGGTYSTLKVQPAELEDSGVYFCASSQEGWGQGNEAFFGQGTRLTVV.